This TCR beta chain was captured by sequencing in a study of human thymus T cells. CDR1 SGHNT and CDR2 YYREEE come from the germline V gene (reference sequence). CDR3 size: 12 residues. V lost 4 bases and J lost 7, with 9 bases in between. Data came from immunoSEQ multiplex PCR; TCRdb stores just in-frame clones and leaves some out. The sample contains roughly 54,000 clones, around 94% of which appear only once. In regard to this clone: The antigen is unknown.

Study-level findings and limits: In thymic and blood repertoires alike, V and J usage looked biased.

During surgery, roughly 0.5-1 mL peripheral blood was drawn from four of eight donors. Sequencing input: blood. The sequence was obtained from a boy in the first two years of life with a congenital heart defect but otherwise immunologically healthy. The chain couples TRBV5-4 to TRBJ2-1; weak D call: TRBD1 (5 bases). The CDR3 DNA sequence: TGTGCCAGCAGCCTGACAGCGAATGAGCAGTTCTTC. It codes for CASSLTANEQFF. Complete variable domain (other parts from reference TRBV5-4 and TRBJ2-1): ETGVTQSPTHLIKTRGQQVTLRCSSQSGHNTVSWYQQALGQGPQFIFQYYREEENGRGNFPPRFSGLQFPNYSSELNVNALELDDSALYLCASSLTANEQFFGPGTRLTVL.